This T cell receptor (beta chain) is from a study of OX40 agonist ivuxolimab in advanced cancers. The assay was immunoSEQ multiplex PCR, and TCRdb's table has in-frame clones only and misses some. The sample carries 100,000 to 150,000 clones, roughly 95% recorded once. V lost 6 bases and J 2 bases, leaving 11 bases between the germline ends. Germline V lookup: CDR1 ENHRY, CDR2 SYGVKD. The CDR3 spans 13 residues. The input for sequencing was CD4+ or CD8+ T cells sorted from blood, taken in a trial of the OX40 agonist ivuxolimab. This receptor was taken from an adult with an advanced solid tumor such as melanoma, head and neck, liver or kidney cancer. This chain uses TRBV10-3 with TRBJ2-7, with D possibly TRBD1 on 5 matching bases. CDR3 in DNA: TGTGCCATCAGCCAGGGTAGGACCTACGAGCAGTACTTC. Its translation is CAISQGRTYEQYF.